The clone carrying this T cell receptor (beta chain) was seen more than once but under ten times. Its antigen is still unknown. The sample comes from a study of T-cell memory formation after mild COVID-19. General study findings and limits: Contracting clones from day 15 to 85 had balanced CD4/CD8; later expanders favoured CD4+.

TCRdb re-called the 5' RACE reads with MiXCR, one entry per CDR3 protein. The sample records under 450,000 distinct CDR3 sequences, over 13% being singletons. The CDR3 runs 13 residues. Trimming stripped 4 bases from V and 7 bases from J, with 14 bases between. Germline assignment: CDR1 GTSNPN and CDR2 SVGIG (reference sequence). Sample: PBMCs or a T cell subset sorted from them (not recorded which). The chain employs TRBV30 and TRBJ2-1; no clear D. The receptor comes from a man aged 18-30 years who had mild COVID-19 (a few samples of this study predate the infection). Cell type and time point are not known. CDR3 DNA sequence: TGTGCCTGGAAGAGACTGGGCTATAATGAGCAGTTCTTC. It translates to CAWKRLGYNEQFF. Supplemented by reference TRBV30 and TRBJ2-1, the full variable domain reads SQTIHQWPATLVQPVGSPLSLECTVEGTSNPNLYWYRQAAGRGLQLLFYSVGIGQISSEVPQNLSASRPQDRQFILSSKKLLLSDSGFYLCAWKRLGYNEQFFGPGTRLTVL.